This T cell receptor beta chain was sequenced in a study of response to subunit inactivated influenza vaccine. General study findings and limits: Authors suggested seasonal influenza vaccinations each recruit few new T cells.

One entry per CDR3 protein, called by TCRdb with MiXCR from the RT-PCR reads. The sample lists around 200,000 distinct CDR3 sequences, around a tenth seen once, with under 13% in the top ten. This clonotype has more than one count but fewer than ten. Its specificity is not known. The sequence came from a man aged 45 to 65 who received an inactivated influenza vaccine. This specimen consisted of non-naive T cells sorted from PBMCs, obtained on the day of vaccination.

The CDR3 nucleotides read TGCGCCAGCAGCTTGGCCCCGGGGGGGGGCGCGGAGACCCAGTACTTC. This sequence encodes CASSLAPGGGAETQYF. The gene calls are TRBV5-1 and TRBJ2-5; 8 bases fit TRBD2. CDR1 and CDR2 (germline): SGHRS, YFSETQ. V shed 0 bases and J 5 bases; nucleotides not matched to a gene: 9. This CDR3 comprises 16 residues.